This note documents a single T cell receptor beta chain sequence. This clonotype occurred many times. Its target antigen remains unknown. No base-level quality is on record; no much larger clone is a single base apart. The data belong to a study of CD8 T cells in ankylosing spondylitis (dated by TCRdb to the late 2010s). For context, the study as a whole: T cell receptor beta repertoires were profiled in healthy donors and ankylosing spondylitis patients so that disease-linked TCR variants could be found. The full study cohort was made up of 25 to 30 ankylosing spondylitis patients and more than 90 healthy donors. Peripheral blood was sampled, and synovial fluid was additionally collected from ankylosing spondylitis patients.

According to the germline V gene, CDR1 reads MGHRA and CDR2 reads YSYEKL. V and J are trimmed by 1 base and 2 bases, and the gene matches miss 4 bases of the junction. The cysteine opens and the phenylalanine closes a CDR3 of 16 amino acids. The entry retains the CDR3 DNA only, 48 bases that are in frame from base 1. The instrument given in TCRdb is Illumina HiSeq 2500. TCR beta libraries were prepared by quantitative 5'-RACE with molecular barcodes. The original methods were these. To identify disease-linked TCR variants, a new computational method was used, one built on a probabilistic model of VDJ rearrangement. TCRdb reanalyzed the raw reads on its own, using fastp at Q25 for trimming and MiXCR for clone calling, and kept in-frame beta chains. Rows are unified per CDR3 protein, each entry keeping the most common DNA and genes. The V and J calls follow TCRdb's processing rather than the paper's. Counted in this sample were about 240,000 distinct CDR3 sequences; over 8.5% of them appeared once. Less than 8% of the sample is held by the ten biggest clonotypes.

Results the study describes overall, beyond this receptor: The disease-linked clones were reported as significantly enriched in matched synovial fluid samples from ankylosing spondylitis patients. Some motif variants were previously reported in synovial fluid and blood of reactive arthritis patients, suggesting common disease-initiation mechanisms. In peripheral blood, the disease-linked clones were found at relatively low frequencies and had a CD8+ phenotype. Blood from ankylosing spondylitis patients appeared to be characterized by a TCR beta motif composed of 7 to 9 highly homologous amino acid variants.

Here the chain combines TRBV4-1 and TRBJ2-5, with 10 junctional bases fitting TRBD2. The receptor comes from a male donor with ankylosing spondylitis or in good health (not recorded which). The sequencing input was blood, either unsorted or a sorted T cell fraction (not recorded which). The CDR3 amino acid sequence is: CASSQVFSGGQETQYF. The nucleotide sequence is TGCGCCAGCAGCCAAGTGTTTAGCGGGGGGCAAGAGACCCAGTACTTC.